Shown below are 23 T cell receptor beta chains from a single sample sequenced in a study of blood T cell repertoires in COVID-19. Sequenced by immunoSEQ multiplex PCR; TCRdb stores in-frame clones only, minus some. The sample includes approximately 220,000 clones, roughly 80% of them seen just once. Sequences were obtained from PBMCs or T cells enriched from blood (not recorded which). The receptors were sampled from a woman in her 40s who had been exposed to COVID-19.

The CDR3 nucleotides are TGTGCCAGCAGCCAACTAAGCATGGAGCAGTACTTC. Protein sequence: CASSQLSMEQYF. The gene calls are TRBV3-1 (or the pseudogene TRBV3-2) and TRBJ2-7, with D unresolved. V was trimmed by 2 bases and J by 7 bases, leaving 9 bases between them. This CDR3 has 12 amino acids. Germline V gives CDR1 LGHDT, CDR2 YNNKEL (reference sequence).

The chain has TRBV7-3 and TRBJ2-1, with 10 bases fitting TRBD2. Germline CDR1 and CDR2: SGHTA and FQGTGA. The CDR3 contains 16 residues. The junction had 6 bases not matched to a gene; V was cut back by 5 bases and J by 2 bases. CDR3 residues: CASSKRLAGAYNEQFF. CDR3 DNA sequence: TGTGCCAGCAGCAAACGTCTAGCGGGGGCCTACAATGAGCAGTTCTTC.

The CDR3 spells CASSMARDRSYEQYF. CDR3 coding DNA: TGTGCCAGTAGTATGGCTAGGGACAGGTCCTACGAGCAGTACTTC. This sequence joins TRBV19 and TRBJ2-7; 8 bases fit TRBD1. This CDR3 contains 15 residues. Germline CDR1 is LNHDA and CDR2 is SQIVND (reference sequence). V shed 3 bases, J shed 1 base, and the junction held 5 bases outside the gene matches.

The rearrangement links TRBV6-1 to TRBJ2-5; the match to TRBD1 covers 7 bases. V was clipped by 0 bases and J by 8 bases; unmatched bases: 6. Germline loops: CDR1 MNHNS, CDR2 SASEGT. The CDR3 spans 14 residues. CDR3 nucleotide sequence: TGTGCCAGCAGTGAAGCCGTGACAGGGTATACCCAGTACTTC. Amino acids: CASSEAVTGYTQYF.

The V call is TRBV10-3, the J call TRBJ2-3; 9 bases match TRBD2. V was pared by 8 bases and J by 2 bases, with 5 bases of the junction left unmatched. The CDR3 has 14 amino acids. Germline V gives CDR1 ENHRY, CDR2 SYGVKD. The CDR3 nucleotides are TGTGCCATCGGGAGGACTAGCGACACAGATACGCAGTATTTT. Residues: CAIGRTSDTDTQYF.

This clone was seen only once. The rearrangement joins TRBV6-4 to TRBJ1-6, with a tentative D call TRBD1 (6 bases). Trimming removed 6 bases from V and 7 bases from J, with 19 bases in between. CDR1 MRHNA and CDR2 SNTAGT come from the germline V gene. This CDR3 has 16 residues. DNA for the CDR3: TGTGCCAGCAGGGAGTTCGCACAGGGCGGGAATTCACCCCTCCACTTT. Its protein product is CASREFAQGGNSPLHF.

A note on this clone: At one end the junction does not follow the germline gene, possibly because of a read error. V gene TRBV7-7 combines with J gene TRBJ2-5; TRBD1 agrees at 7 bases. Germline V lookup: CDR1 SSHAT, CDR2 FNYEAQ (reference sequence). The CDR3 is made up of 13 amino acids. The chain's CDR3 is CASSLGGWETQYF. The DNA for the CDR3 is TGTGCTAGCAGCTTAGGGGGCTGGGAGACCCAGTACTTC.

V gene TRBV7-8 combines with J gene TRBJ2-7, with TRBD2 matching 7 bases. Germline V gives CDR1 SGHVS, CDR2 FQNEAQ. This CDR3 has 14 amino acids. Trimming at V came to 5 bases and at J to 2 bases, leaving 6 bases not matched to a gene. This chain's CDR3 is CASSPGLAAYEQYF. CDR3 coding DNA: TGTGCCAGCAGCCCCGGTCTAGCGGCCTACGAGCAGTACTTC.

The rearrangement joins TRBV27 to TRBJ2-2; perhaps TRBD2 as D (6 bases). CDR3 length: 15 amino acids. Per the germline V gene, CDR1 is MNHEY and CDR2 is SMNVEV (reference sequence). V gave up 5 bases and J gave up 7 bases, with 17 bases separating them. This CDR3 is CASSAIGWGGGELFF. The CDR3 region has the DNA TGTGCCAGCAGTGCCATAGGGTGGGGAGGCGGGGAGCTGTTTTTT.

DNA for the CDR3: TGTGCCAGCAGCTTAGAGACAGGGGTTCTGCGGGAGCAGTACTTC. Translated: CASSLETGVLREQYF. The J gene is TRBJ2-7, the V gene TRBV11-2; 8 nucleotides match TRBD1. Germline trimming cut 0 bases from V and 7 bases from J; bases unmatched to any gene: 8. The CDR3 has 15 amino acids. In germline, CDR1 is SGHAT, CDR2 FQNNGV. Filled out from reference TRBV11-2 and TRBJ2-7, the complete variable domain reads EAGVAQSPRYKIIEKRQSVAFWCNPISGHATLYWYQQILGQGPKLLIQFQNNGVVDDSQLPKDRFSAERLKGVDSTLKIQPAKLEDSAVYLCASSLETGVLREQYFGPGTRLTVT.

The rearrangement uses TRBV19 and TRBJ1-2; D remains unclear. Looked up from germline, CDR1 is LNHDA and CDR2 is SQIVND (reference sequence). The germline V and J ends were trimmed by 5 bases and 6 bases, with 19 bases remaining between them. This CDR3 comprises 15 residues. The CDR3 here is CASSLRGPVIHGYTF. In DNA, the CDR3 is TGTGCCAGTAGTCTTCGAGGTCCCGTCATACATGGCTACACCTTC.

This clone was seen a single time. The J gene is TRBJ1-5, the V gene TRBV19; 7 positions agree with TRBD1. This CDR3 has 14 residues. The V gene end was trimmed by 4 bases and the J gene end by 5 bases; junction bases not matched to a gene: 5. Germline CDR1 and CDR2: LNHDA and SQIVND (reference sequence). This CDR3 is CASSTQGRYQPQHF. Here the CDR3 DNA reads TGTGCCAGTAGTACACAGGGGCGTTATCAGCCCCAGCATTTT.

Only a few counts were recorded for this clone. The chain uses TRBV9 and TRBJ1-1; TRBD1 agrees at 7 bases. V was clipped by 3 bases and J by 0 bases; unmatched bases: 5. CDR3 length: 15 amino acids. Germline CDR1 is SGDLS and CDR2 is YYNGEE. The CDR3 DNA reads TGTGCCAGCAGCGGAACGGGGACAGTGAACACTGAAGCTTTCTTT. Translating gives CASSGTGTVNTEAFF.

The chain recombines TRBV6-1 with TRBJ2-4; the match to TRBD1 covers 7 bases. Germline V gene data show CDR1 as MNHNS and CDR2 as SASEGT. The CDR3 has 14 amino acids. The ends lost 1 base at V and 8 bases at J; junction bases unmatched: 5. CDR3 protein: CASSEGGGADIQYF. CDR3 DNA: TGTGCCAGCAGTGAAGGAGGGGGCGCAGACATTCAGTACTTC.

The V call is TRBV14, the J call TRBJ1-1, with 12 nucleotides matching TRBD1. Trimming at V came to 4 bases and at J to 5 bases, leaving 5 bases not matched to a gene. Germline CDR1 SGHDN, CDR2 FVKESK. CDR3 length: 15 residues. DNA of the CDR3: TGTGCCAGCAGCCGGGACAGGGGGCCCGTGACTGAAGCTTTCTTT. This codes for CASSRDRGPVTEAFF.

The chain carries TRBV12-3 or TRBV12-4 and TRBJ1-4; the D is unclear. This CDR3 comprises 13 residues. V was trimmed by 6 bases and J by 0 bases, leaving 5 bases between them. The CDR3 region has the DNA TGTGCCAGCAGCCAAACAACTAATGAAAAACTGTTTTTT. Protein sequence: CASSQTTNEKLFF.

This clone occurred once. The chain joins TRBV30 to TRBJ1-6; perhaps TRBD1 as D (5 bases). Germline CDR1 GTSNPN, CDR2 SVGIG (reference sequence). Trimming stripped 0 bases from V and 7 bases from J, with 13 bases between. The CDR3 consists of 15 residues. CDR3 region: CAWSVLTAGNSPLHF. Written as DNA, the CDR3 is TGTGCCTGGAGTGTACTGACAGCAGGAAATTCACCCCTCCACTTT.

The chain employs TRBV3-1 (or the pseudogene TRBV3-2) and TRBJ2-3; 11 bases agree with TRBD2. The germline V gene has CDR1 LGHDT and CDR2 YNNKEL (reference sequence). The CDR3 extends over 19 amino acids. Trimming took 4 bases from V and 2 from J; bases not matched to a gene: 14. CDR3 in DNA: TGTGCCAGCAGCCCCGGGTTCCGCACTAGCGGGGGATTCACAGATACGCAGTATTTT. As protein: CASSPGFRTSGGFTDTQYF.

The chain carries TRBV5-8 and TRBJ1-5, with 7 bases lining up with TRBD1. The CDR3 length is 13 residues. Germline V lookup: CDR1 SGHTS, CDR2 YDEGEE. The V and J ends lost 4 bases and 7 bases, in that order; junction bases with no gene match: 5. The CDR3 sequence is CASSQGGAQPQHF. The CDR3 DNA reads as TGTGCCAGCAGCCAGGGGGGTGCCCAGCCCCAGCATTTT.

This chain connects TRBV7-2 to TRBJ1-2; weak D call: TRBD1 (5 bases). Germline V gives CDR1 SGHTA, CDR2 FQGNSA. The CDR3 length is 17 residues. The germline V and J ends were trimmed by 3 bases and 0 bases, with 17 bases remaining between them. The CDR3 nucleotides read TGTGCCAGCAGCTTGGCCCGGCAGGGCGTCTCTAACTATGGCTACACCTTC. Its translation is CASSLARQGVSNYGYTF.

The J gene is TRBJ2-1, the V gene TRBV3-1 (or the pseudogene TRBV3-2), with 8 bases that match TRBD1. V shed 5 bases, J shed 0 bases, and the junction held 6 bases outside the gene matches. The germline V gene has CDR1 LGHDT and CDR2 YNNKEL (reference sequence). There are 16 residues in the CDR3. The CDR3 DNA reads as TGTGCCAGCAGCGAACCAGACAGGGGCTCCTACAATGAGCAGTTCTTC. Amino acids: CASSEPDRGSYNEQFF.

The V and J genes are TRBV7-9 and TRBJ1-1; 12 bases map to TRBD1. Germline trimming cut 5 bases from V and 4 bases from J; bases unmatched to any gene: 14. CDR1 is SEHNR and CDR2 is FQNEAQ in the germline V gene (reference sequence). The CDR3 runs 18 residues. The CDR3 sequence is CASSPGQGALNDLTEAFF. The DNA of the CDR3 is TGTGCCAGCAGCCCGGGACAGGGGGCGCTTAATGATCTCACTGAAGCTTTCTTT.

The rearrangement links TRBV6-4 to TRBJ1-6; the D is unclear. Germline loops: CDR1 MRHNA, CDR2 SNTAGT. CDR3 length: 14 residues. The V end was cut by 5 bases, the J end by 3 bases, with 8 bases between. CDR3 region: CASSPGVYNSPLHF. CDR3 bases: TGTGCCAGCAGTCCAGGCGTCTATAATTCACCCCTCCACTTT.